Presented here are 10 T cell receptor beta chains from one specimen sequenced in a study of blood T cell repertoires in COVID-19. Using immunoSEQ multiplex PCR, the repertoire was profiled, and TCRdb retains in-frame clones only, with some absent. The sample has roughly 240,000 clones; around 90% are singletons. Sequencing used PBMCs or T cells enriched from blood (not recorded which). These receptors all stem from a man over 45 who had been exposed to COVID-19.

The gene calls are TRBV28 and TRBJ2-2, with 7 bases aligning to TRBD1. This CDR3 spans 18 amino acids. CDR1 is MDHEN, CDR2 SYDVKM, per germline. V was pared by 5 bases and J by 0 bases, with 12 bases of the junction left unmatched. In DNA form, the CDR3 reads TGTGCCAGCAGTCCCCTCTTAGGACAGGTCGCGAACACCGGGGAGCTGTTTTTT. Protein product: CASSPLLGQVANTGELFF.

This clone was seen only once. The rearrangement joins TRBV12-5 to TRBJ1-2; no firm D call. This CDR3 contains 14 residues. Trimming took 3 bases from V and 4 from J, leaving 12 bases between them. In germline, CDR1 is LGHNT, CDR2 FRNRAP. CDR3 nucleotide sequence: TGTGCTAGTGGTTTCTCCGCAGAGGGCTATGGCTACACCTTC. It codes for CASGFSAEGYGYTF.

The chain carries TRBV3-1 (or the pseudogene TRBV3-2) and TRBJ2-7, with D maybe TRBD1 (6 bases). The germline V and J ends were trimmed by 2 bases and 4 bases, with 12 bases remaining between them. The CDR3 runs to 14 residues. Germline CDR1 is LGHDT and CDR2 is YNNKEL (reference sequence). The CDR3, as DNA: TGTGCCAGCAGCCAATTCCAGGGGCAATACGAGCAGTACTTC. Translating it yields CASSQFQGQYEQYF.

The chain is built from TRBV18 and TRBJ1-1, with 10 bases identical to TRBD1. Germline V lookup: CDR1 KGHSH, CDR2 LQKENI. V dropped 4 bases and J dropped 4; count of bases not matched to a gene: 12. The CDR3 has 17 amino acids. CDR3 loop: CASSRPGTGARGTEAFF. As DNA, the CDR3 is TGTGCCAGCTCACGCCCCGGGACAGGGGCTAGGGGCACTGAAGCTTTCTTT.

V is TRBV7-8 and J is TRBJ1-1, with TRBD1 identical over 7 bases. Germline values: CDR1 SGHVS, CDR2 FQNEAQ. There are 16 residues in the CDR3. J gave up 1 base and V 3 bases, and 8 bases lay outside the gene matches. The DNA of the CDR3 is TGTGCCAGCAGCTTCCGTATGACAGGGCGGAACACTGAAGCTTTCTTT. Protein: CASSFRMTGRNTEAFF.

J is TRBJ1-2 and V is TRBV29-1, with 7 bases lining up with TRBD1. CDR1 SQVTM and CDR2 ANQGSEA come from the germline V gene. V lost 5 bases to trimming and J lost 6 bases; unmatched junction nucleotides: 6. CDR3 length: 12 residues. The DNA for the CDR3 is TGCAGCGTTTCATCAGGGGGGAATGGCTACACCTTC. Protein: CSVSSGGNGYTF. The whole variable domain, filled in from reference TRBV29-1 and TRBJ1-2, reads SAVISQKPSRDICQRGTSLTIQCQVDSQVTMMFWYRQQPGQSLTLIATANQGSEATYESGFVIDKFPISRPNLTFSTLTVSNMSPEDSSIYLCSVSSGGNGYTFGSGTRLTVV.

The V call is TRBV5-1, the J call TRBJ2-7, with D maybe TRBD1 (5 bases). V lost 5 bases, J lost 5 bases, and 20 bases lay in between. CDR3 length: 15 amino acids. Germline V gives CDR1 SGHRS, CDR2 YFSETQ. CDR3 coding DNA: TGCGCCAGCAGTATGGCGTGGACAATCAGGGACGAGCAGTACTTC. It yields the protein CASSMAWTIRDEQYF.

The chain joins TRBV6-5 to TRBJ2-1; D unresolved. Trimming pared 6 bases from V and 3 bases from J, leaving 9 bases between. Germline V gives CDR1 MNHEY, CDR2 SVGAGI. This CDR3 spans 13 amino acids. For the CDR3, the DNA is TGTGCCAGCAGACCTGACAACTACAATGAGCAGTTCTTC. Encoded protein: CASRPDNYNEQFF.

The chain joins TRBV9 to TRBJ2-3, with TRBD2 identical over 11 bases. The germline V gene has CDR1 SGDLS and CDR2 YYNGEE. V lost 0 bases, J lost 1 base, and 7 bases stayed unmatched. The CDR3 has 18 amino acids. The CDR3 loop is CASSVEGTSGFRTDTQYF. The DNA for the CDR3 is TGTGCCAGCAGCGTAGAGGGGACTAGCGGTTTCCGCACAGATACGCAGTATTTT.

CDR3 region: CASSLMTLKGEKLFF. CDR3 DNA: TGTGCCAGCAGCCTTATGACCCTTAAGGGGGAAAAACTGTTTTTT. This chain uses TRBV7-6 with TRBJ1-4; perhaps TRBD1 as D (5 bases). The germline V gene has CDR1 SGHVS and CDR2 FNYEAQ. The CDR3 totals 15 residues. Trimming removed 5 bases at V and 8 bases at J, with 18 bases between.